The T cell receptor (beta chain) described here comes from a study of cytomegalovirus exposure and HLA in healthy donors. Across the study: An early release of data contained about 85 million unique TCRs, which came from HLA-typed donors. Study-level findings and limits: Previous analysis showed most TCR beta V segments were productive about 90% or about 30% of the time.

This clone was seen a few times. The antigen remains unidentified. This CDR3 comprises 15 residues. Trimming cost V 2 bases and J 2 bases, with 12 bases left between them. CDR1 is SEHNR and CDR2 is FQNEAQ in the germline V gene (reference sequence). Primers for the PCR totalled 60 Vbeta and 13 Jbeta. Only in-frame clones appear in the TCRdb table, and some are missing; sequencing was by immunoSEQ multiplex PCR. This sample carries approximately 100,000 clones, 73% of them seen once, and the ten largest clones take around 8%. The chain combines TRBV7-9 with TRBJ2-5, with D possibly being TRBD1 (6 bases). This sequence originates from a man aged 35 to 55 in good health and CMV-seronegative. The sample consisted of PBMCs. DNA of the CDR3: TGTGCCAGCAGCTTATTTGGGGACACACAAGAGACCCAGTACTTC. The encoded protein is CASSLFGDTQETQYF.